The 17 T cell receptor beta chains below come from one sample, sequenced in a study of T cells in Graves' hyperthyroidism and ophthalmopathy. TCR beta CDR3 region amplification was performed from RNA transcripts. HTBI primers were employed in a first-round RT-PCR of the TCR CDR3. TCRdb reanalysed the multiplex PCR reads using MiXCR and keeps one entry per CDR3 protein. This sample has under 400,000 distinct CDR3 sequences, with roughly 20% found just once. Sequencing used blood. These receptors were collected from a woman in her fifties or sixties with Graves' hyperthyroidism.

This clonotype was found a few times. V is TRBV12-3 or TRBV12-4 and J is TRBJ1-2, with 9 bases fitting TRBD1. With V trimmed by 6 bases and J by 7 bases, 6 bases remained unmatched. The CDR3 runs 13 residues. Written as DNA, the CDR3 is TGTGCCAGCAGAACAGGGGGCCTAAGTGGCTACACCTTC. Translation gives CASRTGGLSGYTF.

As regards this clonotype: The junction does not match germline at one end; this may be a read error. The rearrangement uses TRBV6-5 and TRBJ2-5; 12 bases line up with TRBD2. This CDR3 region has 14 residues. Germline V gives CDR1 MNHEY, CDR2 SVGAGI. DNA for the CDR3: TGTGCCGGCAGTTTGGGACTAGCGGGAGAGACCCAGTACTTC. It is translated as CAGSLGLAGETQYF.

This clonotype came up many times. The chain employs TRBV3-1 and TRBJ2-3, with D maybe TRBD1 (6 bases). Germline CDR1 LGHDT, CDR2 YNNKEL (reference sequence). CDR3 length: 14 amino acids. Trimming pared 1 base from V and 2 bases from J, leaving 7 bases between. CDR3 coding DNA: TGTGCCAGCAGCCAAGGACAGGTCACAGATACGCAGTATTTT. Protein: CASSQGQVTDTQYF.

This clonotype appeared a few times. The gene calls are TRBV27 and TRBJ2-1, with D possibly matching TRBD1 (6 bases). Germline CDR1 reads MNHEY; CDR2 reads SMNVEV (reference sequence). The V end lost 6 bases, the J end lost 12 bases, and 27 bases lay between the germline ends. The CDR3 length is 16 residues. The CDR3 here is CASSLSRGTSGSGQFF. The CDR3 nucleotides are TGTGCCAGCAGCCTGTCCCGAGGGACATCTGGATCCGGGCAGTTCTTC.

This clonotype turned up a few times. CDR3 protein: CAIRSPGTYTSNQPQHF. The CDR3 nucleotides read TGTGCCATCAGATCCCCCGGGACATATACTAGCAATCAGCCCCAGCATTTT. The chain couples TRBV10-3 to TRBJ1-5, with TRBD1 as a possible D gene (6 bases). The CDR3 is 17 residues long. Deletions cut 6 bases from V and 0 bases from J, with 18 bases between. Germline V gene sequence: CDR1 ENHRY, CDR2 SYGVKD.

The rearrangement joins TRBV18 to TRBJ2-1; D gene ambiguous. CDR3 length equals 13 residues. The germline gives CDR1 KGHSH, CDR2 LQKENI. The germline V and J ends were trimmed by 2 bases and 5 bases, with 7 bases remaining between them. CDR3 bases: TGTGCCAGCTCACCAGACGTAAACAATGAGCAGTTCTTC. Protein product: CASSPDVNNEQFF.

The chain uses TRBV11-2 and TRBJ1-3; no clear D gene. Germline V gene data show CDR1 as SGHAT and CDR2 as FQNNGV. The V and J ends lost 2 bases and 3 bases respectively, with 8 bases between them. CDR3 length equals 14 residues. The CDR3 sequence is CASSLSDGGNTIYF. In DNA form, the CDR3 reads TGTGCCAGCAGCTTATCAGATGGTGGAAACACCATATATTTT. The full variable domain, completed using reference TRBV11-2 and TRBJ1-3, is EAGVAQSPRYKIIEKRQSVAFWCNPISGHATLYWYQQILGQGPKLLIQFQNNGVVDDSQLPKDRFSAERLKGVDSTLKIQPAKLEDSAVYLCASSLSDGGNTIYFGEGSWLTVV.

The chain is built from TRBV28 and TRBJ2-5; 11 bases match TRBD1. The CDR3 runs to 16 residues. Trimming cost V 6 bases and J 1 base; bases outside gene matches: 7. The germline gives CDR1 MDHEN, CDR2 SYDVKM. Written as DNA, the CDR3 is TGTGCCAGCAGCACCGGACAGGGGGCCTCCCAAGAGACCCAGTACTTC. Amino acids: CASSTGQGASQETQYF.

This clonotype has a count of ten or more. This chain uses TRBV20-1 with TRBJ1-4; possibly TRBD1 for D (6 bases). V dropped 7 bases and J dropped 0 bases, with 12 bases sitting between them. Per the germline V gene, CDR1 is DFQATT and CDR2 is SNEGSKA (reference sequence). CDR3 size: 14 residues. For the CDR3, the DNA is TGCAGTGTGGGGGCCGAGGCAACTAATGAAAAACTGTTTTTT. Translation: CSVGAEATNEKLFF.

The chain combines TRBV27 with TRBJ2-1, with D possibly being TRBD2 (6 bases). The CDR3 has 16 amino acids. Between the trimmed V and J ends, which lost 5 bases and 1 base, there was a span of 15 bases. Per germline, CDR1 MNHEY and CDR2 SMNVEV (reference sequence). The CDR3 here is CASSDTTRGSYNEQFF. The CDR3 coding sequence is TGTGCCAGCAGTGACACGACTAGAGGATCCTACAATGAGCAGTTCTTC.

This clonotype was seen more than once but under ten times. The V call is TRBV9, the J call TRBJ1-4; TRBD1 agrees at 8 bases. Germline assignment: CDR1 SGDLS and CDR2 YYNGEE. The CDR3 covers 15 residues. The V segment lost 3 bases and the J segment 7 bases; nucleotides outside the gene matches: 8. CDR3 residues: CASSEAGGAAEKLFF. CDR3 in DNA: TGTGCCAGCAGCGAGGCAGGGGGCGCGGCTGAAAAACTGTTTTTT.

In its sample, this clonotype was seen many times. The rearrangement links TRBV28 to TRBJ2-2; perhaps TRBD1 as D (6 bases). This CDR3 is built from 16 residues. V was pared by 6 bases and J by 3 bases, with 17 bases between. The germline CDR1 and CDR2 sequences are MDHEN and SYDVKM. In DNA, the CDR3 is TGTGCCAGCAGAGTCCCTGGGGCAGGGGACACCGGGGAGCTGTTTTTT. Amino acids: CASRVPGAGDTGELFF.

There are many counts of this clonotype. The rearrangement joins TRBV11-2 to TRBJ2-7; D not certain. From germline, CDR1 is SGHAT and CDR2 FQNNGV. This CDR3 is 14 amino acids long. V was cut by 1 base and J by 3 bases, with 10 bases left in between. CDR3: CASSLAPAGYEQYV. CDR3 bases: TGTGCCAGCAGCTTAGCTCCGGCAGGCTACGAGCAGTACGTC.

The chain uses TRBV3-1 and TRBJ2-2; D is perhaps TRBD2 (6 bases). Trimming took 4 bases from V and 8 from J, leaving 23 bases between them. CDR3 length: 17 amino acids. The germline CDR1 and CDR2 sequences are LGHDT and YNNKEL (reference sequence). The CDR3 sequence is CASSRRGSGQLGGELFF. CDR3 DNA: TGTGCCAGCAGCCGAAGGGGAAGCGGGCAGTTGGGGGGGGAGCTGTTTTTT.

V usage is TRBV6-6 and J usage is TRBJ2-1; a possible D gene is TRBD2 (5 bases). In germline, CDR1 is MNHNY, CDR2 SVGAGI (reference sequence). The CDR3 length is 16 residues. The germline V and J ends were trimmed by 0 bases and 0 bases, with 9 bases remaining between them. In nucleotides, the CDR3 is TGTGCCAGCAGTTACTCGATAGGGAGCTCCTACAATGAGCAGTTCTTC. Its protein product is CASSYSIGSSYNEQFF.

This clonotype was observed many times. In DNA, the CDR3 is TGTGCCAGCAGCCAAGGTCCGTACACTGAAGCTTTCTTT. Translation gives CASSQGPYTEAFF. V usage is TRBV3-1 and J usage is TRBJ1-1; no firm D call. Germline assignment: CDR1 LGHDT and CDR2 YNNKEL (reference sequence). The V gene lost 1 base and the J gene lost 3 bases, with 6 bases spanning the gap. This CDR3 has 13 residues.

This clonotype was counted ten times or more. This chain connects TRBV30 to TRBJ1-1; 7 bases are a match to TRBD1. This CDR3 contains 13 residues. The V segment lost 5 bases and the J segment 2 bases; nucleotides outside the gene matches: 5. Germline values: CDR1 GTSNPN, CDR2 SVGIG (reference sequence). CDR3 in DNA: TGTGCCTGGCCTCAGGGGGTAAACACTGAAGCTTTCTTT. It encodes CAWPQGVNTEAFF. Full variable domain (outside the CDR3, taken from reference TRBV30 and TRBJ1-1): SQTIHQWPATLVQPVGSPLSLECTVEGTSNPNLYWYRQAAGRGLQLLFYSVGIGQISSEVPQNLSASRPQDRQFILSSKKLLLSDSGFYLCAWPQGVNTEAFFGQGTRLTVV.